This T cell receptor beta chain was obtained from a study of T cells after yellow fever vaccination. Study results and limitations: Most primary-vaccination clones recurred post-booster (approximately 96% CD4, more than 85% CD8). Compared with primary, the secondary response was weaker and peaked at day 5, not 15.

V was pared by 4 bases and J by 0 bases, with 7 bases of the junction left unmatched. This CDR3 comprises 17 residues. Germline V gene sequence: CDR1 MGHRA, CDR2 YSYEKL. A few counts support this clonotype. Its matching antigen is unknown. A single record per CDR3 protein comes from TCRdb applying MiXCR to the 5' RACE reads. Here the sample spans roughly 500,000 distinct CDR3 sequences, about a fifth being singletons. Sequencing used PBMCs, obtained 15 days after the yellow fever booster vaccination. The V gene is TRBV4-1, the J gene TRBJ2-3; 10 bases are shared with TRBD2. This receptor was identified in a man aged 25-40 years who received the YFV17D yellow fever vaccine. Here the CDR3 reads CASSLDPSGGSTDTQYF. The CDR3 DNA reads as TGCGCCAGCAGCCTCGACCCTAGCGGGGGCAGCACAGATACGCAGTATTTT.